The next 12 T cell receptor beta chains were all read from a single sample in a study of cytomegalovirus exposure and HLA in healthy donors. Primers included in the PCR were 60 Vbeta and 13 Jbeta primers. Method: immunoSEQ multiplex PCR; TCRdb's copy keeps in-frame clones and lacks some. The table lists around 170,000 clones, around 80% of them singletons. The sequencing sample was made of PBMCs. Receptors were obtained from a man between 18 and 29 years old in good health and CMV-seronegative.

About this clone itself: A read error may account for a junction end that differs from germline. Within the sample, other DNA sequences also encode this same CDR3. This chain connects TRBV7-7 to TRBJ2-5, with D possibly being TRBD1 (5 bases). This CDR3 is 13 amino acids long. Germline V gene data show CDR1 as SSHAT and CDR2 as FNYEAQ (reference sequence). DNA for the CDR3: TGTGCTAGCAGCCTTGACAGACAAGAGACCCAGTACTTC. Amino acids: CASSLDRQETQYF.

With regard to this clone: A junction boundary mismatches the germline segment, possibly from a read error. The V call is TRBV5-6, the J call TRBJ2-1; TRBD2 matches at 10 bases. Germline V gene data show CDR1 as SGHDT and CDR2 as YYEEEE. The CDR3 contains 15 residues. For the CDR3, the DNA is TGTGCCAGCAGCTTGGGGCTAGCGGGAGATGTGGGGAGGGTCTTC. It yields the protein CASSLGLAGDVGRVF.

The genes are TRBV11-3 and TRBJ2-7; 7 bases align to TRBD1. Germline V CDR1 and CDR2: SGHNT, YENEEA. Trimming cost V 5 bases and J 3 bases; bases outside gene matches: 7. This CDR3 has 14 amino acids. CDR3 sequence: CASSRTGTDYEQYF. The CDR3 coding sequence is TGTGCCAGCAGCCGCACCGGGACAGACTACGAGCAGTACTTC.

This clone was seen only once. The J gene is TRBJ2-5, the V gene TRBV9; 9 bases map to TRBD2. With 1 base clipped from V and 3 bases from J, the junction kept 7 bases outside the gene matches. Germline V lookup: CDR1 SGDLS, CDR2 YYNGEE. CDR3 size: 16 residues. CDR3 residues: CASSVMGGRGEETQYF. Here the CDR3 DNA reads TGTGCCAGCAGCGTAATGGGCGGGAGGGGTGAAGAGACCCAGTACTTC.

Here the CDR3 reads CASSLSRGSGSTDTQYF. The CDR3 DNA is TGTGCCAGCAGCTTAAGTCGGGGAAGCGGAAGCACAGATACGCAGTATTTT. The V gene is TRBV7-3, the J gene TRBJ2-3; possibly TRBD2 for D (5 bases). V lost 1 base, J lost 0 bases, and 14 bases lay in between. This CDR3 spans 17 amino acids. Germline loops: CDR1 SGHTA, CDR2 FQGTGA.

The chain recombines TRBV7-3 with TRBJ1-1, with D tentatively TRBD1 (5 bases). The CDR3 spans 13 residues. Per the germline V gene, CDR1 is SGHTA and CDR2 is FQGTGA. V gave up 3 bases and J gave up 5 bases, with 10 bases separating them. CDR3 in DNA: TGTGCCAGCAGCTTCACAGGTCGGACTGAAGCTTTCTTT. Translated, it gives CASSFTGRTEAFF.

The chain carries TRBV7-9 and TRBJ2-7; 9 bases are a match to TRBD1. Trimming took 5 bases from V and 6 from J; bases not matched to a gene: 11. The CDR3 consists of 15 residues. Germline V gene sequence: CDR1 SEHNR, CDR2 FQNEAQ (reference sequence). The CDR3 DNA sequence: TGTGCCAGCAGCGACGGACAGGGGCTATTCGGCGAGCAGTACTTC. Its translation: CASSDGQGLFGEQYF.

The chain couples TRBV7-9 to TRBJ2-2, with 9 bases matching TRBD2. The CDR3 loop spans 15 amino acids. The germline V gene has CDR1 SEHNR and CDR2 FQNEAQ (reference sequence). The trim removed 8 bases at V and 5 bases at J, leaving 9 bases unmatched. The CDR3 sequence is CASHPAGGRTGELFF. DNA of the CDR3: TGTGCCAGCCATCCGGCGGGGGGGCGGACCGGGGAGCTGTTTTTT.

This clone was counted a few times. This chain links TRBV5-1 with TRBJ2-5; D might be TRBD2 (5 bases). CDR1 is SGHRS and CDR2 is YFSETQ in the germline V gene. V shed 3 bases and J shed 2 bases, with 11 bases lying between them. The CDR3 spans 14 residues. The CDR3 bases are TGCGCCAGCAGCTCCCTCCCGGGACAAGAGACCCAGTACTTC. Its protein is CASSSLPGQETQYF. Together with reference TRBV5-1 and TRBJ2-5, the CDR3 gives the full variable domain: KAGVTQTPRYLIKTRGQQVTLSCSPISGHRSVSWYQQTPGQGLQFLFEYFSETQRNKGNFPGRFSGRQFSNSRSEMNVSTLELGDSALYLCASSSLPGQETQYFGPGTRLLVL.

This clone was found once. The gene calls are TRBV30 and TRBJ1-6; D gene unclear. This CDR3 contains 16 residues. V was clipped by 4 bases and J by 0 bases, with 13 bases between them. Germline lookup yields CDR1 GTSNPN and CDR2 SVGIG (reference sequence). This CDR3 is CAWNRLTSSYNSPLHF. The CDR3 coding sequence is TGTGCCTGGAATCGGCTGACAAGCTCCTATAATTCACCCCTCCACTTT.

This clone was recorded once. This chain connects TRBV19 to TRBJ2-5, with D tentatively TRBD2 (7 bases). V gave up 4 bases and J gave up 1 base, with 13 bases separating them. The germline V gene has CDR1 LNHDA and CDR2 SQIVND (reference sequence). The CDR3 covers 15 residues. Here the CDR3 DNA reads TGTGCCAGTAGTAGGGAGGGGGGATTCCAAGAGACCCAGTACTTC. Translation: CASSREGGFQETQYF.

J is TRBJ1-5 and V is TRBV28; D is unresolved. Germline V CDR1 and CDR2: MDHEN, SYDVKM. The CDR3 contains 16 residues. With 1 base removed from V and 0 bases from J, the gap between germline ends came to 10 bases. Here the CDR3 reads CASSLLRWPSNQPQHF. The CDR3 nucleotides read TGTGCCAGCAGTTTATTACGTTGGCCTAGCAATCAGCCCCAGCATTTT. The whole variable domain, filled in from reference TRBV28 and TRBJ1-5, reads DVKVTQSSRYLVKRTGEKVFLECVQDMDHENMFWYRQDPGLGLRLIYFSYDVKMKEKGDIPEGYSVSREKKERFSLILESASTNQTSMYLCASSLLRWPSNQPQHFGDGTRLSIL.